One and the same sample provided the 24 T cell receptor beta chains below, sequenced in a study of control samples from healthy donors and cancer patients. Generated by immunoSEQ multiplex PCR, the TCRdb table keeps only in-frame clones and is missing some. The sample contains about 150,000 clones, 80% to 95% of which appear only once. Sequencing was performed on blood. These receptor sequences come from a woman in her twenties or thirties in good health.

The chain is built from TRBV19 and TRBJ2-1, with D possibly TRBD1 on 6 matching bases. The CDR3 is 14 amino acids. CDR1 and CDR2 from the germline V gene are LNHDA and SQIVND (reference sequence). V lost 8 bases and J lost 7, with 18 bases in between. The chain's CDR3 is CASSLPGTRNEQFF. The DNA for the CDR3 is TGTGCCAGTTCCCTTCCCGGGACAAGGAATGAGCAGTTCTTC.

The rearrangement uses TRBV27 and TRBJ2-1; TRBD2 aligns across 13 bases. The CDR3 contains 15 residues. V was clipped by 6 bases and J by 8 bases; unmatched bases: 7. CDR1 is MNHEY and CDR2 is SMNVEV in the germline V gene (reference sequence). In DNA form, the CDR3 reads TGTGCCAGCAGAGGACTAGCGGGAGTTATCGATGAGCAGTTCTTC. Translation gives CASRGLAGVIDEQFF.

The CDR3 DNA follows: TGTGCCAGCAGCTCGGGTTCTAATTCACCCCTCCACTTT. This gives the protein CASSSGSNSPLHF. The genes are TRBV5-4 and TRBJ1-6; D is unresolved. Germline V CDR1 and CDR2: SGHNT, YYREEE (reference sequence). With 3 bases removed from V and 6 bases from J, the gap between germline ends came to 7 bases. This CDR3 spans 13 amino acids.

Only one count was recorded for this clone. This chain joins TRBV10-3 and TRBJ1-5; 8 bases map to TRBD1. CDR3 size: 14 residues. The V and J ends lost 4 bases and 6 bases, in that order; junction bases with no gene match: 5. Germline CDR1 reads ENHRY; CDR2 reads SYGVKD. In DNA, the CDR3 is TGTGCCATCAGTGGCCAGGACAGGGTTCAGCCCCAGCATTTT. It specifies CAISGQDRVQPQHF.

The CDR3 spells CAGGVNEQFF. The DNA for the CDR3 is TGTGCCGGGGGGGTGAATGAGCAGTTCTTC. The chain is built from TRBV2 and TRBJ2-1, with 7 bases lining up with TRBD2. CDR3 length equals 10 residues. V was clipped by 11 bases and J by 7 bases; unmatched bases: 2. From germline, CDR1 is SNHLY and CDR2 FYNNEI.

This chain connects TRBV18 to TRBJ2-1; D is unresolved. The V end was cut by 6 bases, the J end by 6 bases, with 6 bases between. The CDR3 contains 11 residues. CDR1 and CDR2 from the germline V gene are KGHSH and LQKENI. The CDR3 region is CASSPANEQFF. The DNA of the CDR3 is TGTGCCAGCTCGCCCGCCAATGAGCAGTTCTTC. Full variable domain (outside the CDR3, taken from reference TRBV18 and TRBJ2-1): NAGVMQNPRHLVRRRGQEARLRCSPMKGHSHVYWYRQLPEEGLKFMVYLQKENIIDESGMPKERFSAEFPKEGPSILRIQQVVRGDSAAYFCASSPANEQFFGPGTRLTVL.

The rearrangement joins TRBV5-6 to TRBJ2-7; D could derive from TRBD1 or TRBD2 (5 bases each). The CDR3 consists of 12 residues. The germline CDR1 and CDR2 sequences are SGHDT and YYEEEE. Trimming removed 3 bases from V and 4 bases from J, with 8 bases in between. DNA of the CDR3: TGTGCCAGCAGCTGGGACCGTTACGAGCAGTACTTC. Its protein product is CASSWDRYEQYF.

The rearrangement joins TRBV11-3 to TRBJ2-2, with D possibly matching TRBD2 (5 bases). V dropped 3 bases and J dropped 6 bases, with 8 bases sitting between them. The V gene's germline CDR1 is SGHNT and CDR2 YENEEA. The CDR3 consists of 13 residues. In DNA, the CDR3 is TGTGCCAGCAGCTTTGGAGGTCCCGGGGAGCTGTTTTTT. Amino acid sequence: CASSFGGPGELFF.

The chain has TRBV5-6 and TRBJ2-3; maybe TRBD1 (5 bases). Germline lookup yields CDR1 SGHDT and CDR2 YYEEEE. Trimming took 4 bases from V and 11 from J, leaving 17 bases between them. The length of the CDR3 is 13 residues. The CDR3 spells CASSLEDILGQYF. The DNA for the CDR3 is TGTGCCAGCAGCCTAGAGGACATCCTAGGGCAGTATTTT. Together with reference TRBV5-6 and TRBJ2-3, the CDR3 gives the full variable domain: DAGVTQSPTHLIKTRGQQVTLRCSPKSGHDTVSWYQQALGQGPQFIFQYYEEEERQRGNFPDRFSGHQFPNYSSELNVNALLLGDSALYLCASSLEDILGQYFGPGTRLTVL.

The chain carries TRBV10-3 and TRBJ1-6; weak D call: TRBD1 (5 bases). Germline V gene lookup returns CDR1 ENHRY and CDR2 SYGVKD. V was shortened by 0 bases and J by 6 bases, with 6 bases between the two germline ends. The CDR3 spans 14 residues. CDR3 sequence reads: CAISESQGNSPLHF. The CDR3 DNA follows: TGTGCCATCAGTGAGTCCCAGGGTAATTCACCCCTCCACTTT.

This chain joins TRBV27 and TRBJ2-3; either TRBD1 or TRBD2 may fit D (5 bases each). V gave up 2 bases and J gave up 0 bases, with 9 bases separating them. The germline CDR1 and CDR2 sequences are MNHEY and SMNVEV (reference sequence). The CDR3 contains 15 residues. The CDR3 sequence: CASSLRGSSTDTQYF. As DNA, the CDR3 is TGTGCCAGCAGTTTACGGGGCTCGAGCACAGATACGCAGTATTTT.

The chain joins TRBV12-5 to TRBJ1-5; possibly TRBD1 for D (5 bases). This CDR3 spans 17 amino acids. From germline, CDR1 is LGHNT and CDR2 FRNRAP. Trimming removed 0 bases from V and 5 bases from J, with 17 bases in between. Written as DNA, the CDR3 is TGTGCTAGTGGTTTGGTACTTCCGGCCACCAGGGATCAGCCCCAGCATTTT. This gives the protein CASGLVLPATRDQPQHF.

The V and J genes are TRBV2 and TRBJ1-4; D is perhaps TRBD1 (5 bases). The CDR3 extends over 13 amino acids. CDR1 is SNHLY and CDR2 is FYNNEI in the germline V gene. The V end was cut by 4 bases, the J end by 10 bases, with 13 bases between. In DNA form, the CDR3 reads TGTGCCAGCAGTGGGCGGGGCAGCGGAAAACTGTTTTTT. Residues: CASSGRGSGKLFF. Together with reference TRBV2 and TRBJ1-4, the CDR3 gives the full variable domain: EPEVTQTPSHQVTQMGQEVILRCVPISNHLYFYWYRQILGQKVEFLVSFYNNEISEKSEIFDDQFSVERPDGSNFTLKIRSTKLEDSAMYFCASSGRGSGKLFFGSGTQLSVL.

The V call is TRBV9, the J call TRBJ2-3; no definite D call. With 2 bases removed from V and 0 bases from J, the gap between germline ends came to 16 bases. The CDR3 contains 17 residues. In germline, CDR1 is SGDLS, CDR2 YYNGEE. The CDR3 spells CASSVTPTPASTDTQYF. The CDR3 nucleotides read TGTGCCAGCAGCGTTACCCCCACACCTGCTAGCACAGATACGCAGTATTTT.

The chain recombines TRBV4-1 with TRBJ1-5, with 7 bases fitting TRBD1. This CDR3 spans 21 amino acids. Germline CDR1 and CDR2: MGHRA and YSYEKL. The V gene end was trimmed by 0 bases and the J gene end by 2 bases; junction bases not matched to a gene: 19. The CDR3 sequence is CASSQEYRRQGRFKGNQPQHF. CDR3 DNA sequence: TGCGCCAGCAGCCAAGAGTACCGAAGACAGGGTCGATTCAAAGGCAATCAGCCCCAGCATTTT.

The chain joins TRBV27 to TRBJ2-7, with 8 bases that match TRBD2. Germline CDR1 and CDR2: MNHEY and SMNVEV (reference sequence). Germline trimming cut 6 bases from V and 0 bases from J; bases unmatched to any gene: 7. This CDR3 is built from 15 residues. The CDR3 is CASSQLAVPSYEQYF. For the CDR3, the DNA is TGTGCCAGCAGCCAACTAGCGGTTCCCTCCTACGAGCAGTACTTC.

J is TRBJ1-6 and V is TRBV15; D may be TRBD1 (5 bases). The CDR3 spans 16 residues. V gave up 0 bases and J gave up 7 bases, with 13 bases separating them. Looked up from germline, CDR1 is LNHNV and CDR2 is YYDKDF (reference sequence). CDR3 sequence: CATSRDRAGLNSPLHF. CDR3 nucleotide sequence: TGTGCCACCAGCAGAGATCGGGCAGGGTTAAATTCACCCCTCCACTTT.

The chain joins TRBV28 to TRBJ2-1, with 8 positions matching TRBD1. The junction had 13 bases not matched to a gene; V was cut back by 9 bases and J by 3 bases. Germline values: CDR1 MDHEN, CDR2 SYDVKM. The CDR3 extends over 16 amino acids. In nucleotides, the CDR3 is TGTGCCAGGAGCCCTGTGACAGGGGAAGACTACAATGAGCAGTTCTTC. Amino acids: CARSPVTGEDYNEQFF.

CDR3 loop: CASSQGVNEQFF. The CDR3 nucleotides read TGTGCCAGCAGCCAGGGGGTTAATGAGCAGTTCTTC. The chain has TRBV11-3 and TRBJ2-1, with 7 bases fitting TRBD1. With V trimmed by 5 bases and J by 7 bases, 2 bases remained unmatched. Germline V gene sequence: CDR1 SGHNT, CDR2 YENEEA. This CDR3 is built from 12 residues. Full variable domain (outside the CDR3, taken from reference TRBV11-3 and TRBJ2-1): EAGVVQSPRYKIIEKKQPVAFWCNPISGHNTLYWYLQNLGQGPELLIRYENEEAVDDSQLPKDRFSAERLKGVDSTLKIQPAELGDSAVYLCASSQGVNEQFFGPGTRLTVL.

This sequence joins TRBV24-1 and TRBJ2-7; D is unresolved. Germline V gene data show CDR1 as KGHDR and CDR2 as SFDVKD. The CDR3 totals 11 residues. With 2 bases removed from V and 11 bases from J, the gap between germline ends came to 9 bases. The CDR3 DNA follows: TGTGCCACCAGTGATTATGGACCTAAGTACTTC. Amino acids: CATSDYGPKYF.

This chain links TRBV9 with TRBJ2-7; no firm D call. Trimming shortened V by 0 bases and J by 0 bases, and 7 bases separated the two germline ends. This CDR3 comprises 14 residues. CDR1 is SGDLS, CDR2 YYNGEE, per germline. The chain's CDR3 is CASSVDSASYEQYF. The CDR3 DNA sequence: TGTGCCAGCAGCGTAGATTCAGCCTCCTACGAGCAGTACTTC. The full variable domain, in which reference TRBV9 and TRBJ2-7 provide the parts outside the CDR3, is DSGVTQTPKHLITATGQRVTLRCSPRSGDLSVYWYQQSLDQGLQFLIQYYNGEERAKGNILERFSAQQFPDLHSELNLSSLELGDSALYFCASSVDSASYEQYFGPGTRLTVT.

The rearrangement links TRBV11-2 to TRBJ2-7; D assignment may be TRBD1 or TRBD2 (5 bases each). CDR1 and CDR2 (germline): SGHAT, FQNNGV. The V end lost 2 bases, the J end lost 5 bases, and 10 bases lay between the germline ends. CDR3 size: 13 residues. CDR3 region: CASSLLRGDEQYF. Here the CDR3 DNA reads TGTGCCAGCAGCTTACTCCGAGGGGACGAGCAGTACTTC.

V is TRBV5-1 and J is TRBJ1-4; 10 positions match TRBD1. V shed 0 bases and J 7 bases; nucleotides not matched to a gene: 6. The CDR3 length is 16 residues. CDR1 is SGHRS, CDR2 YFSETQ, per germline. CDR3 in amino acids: CASSLDPGQGSEKLFF. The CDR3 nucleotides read TGCGCCAGCAGCTTGGATCCGGGACAGGGGAGTGAAAAACTGTTTTTT.

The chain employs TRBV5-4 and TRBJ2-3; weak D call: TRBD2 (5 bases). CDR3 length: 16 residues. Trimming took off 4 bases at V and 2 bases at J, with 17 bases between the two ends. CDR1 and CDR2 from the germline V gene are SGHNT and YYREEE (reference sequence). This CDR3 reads CASSPSPTAATDTQYF. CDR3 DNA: TGTGCCAGCAGCCCATCGCCTACAGCGGCCACAGATACGCAGTATTTT.